The rows below give T cell receptor beta chains drawn from one sample of a study of cytomegalovirus exposure and HLA in healthy donors. The table came from immunoSEQ multiplex PCR; TCRdb's copy has only in-frame clones and leaves some out. The top ten clones hold less than 5% of a sample with 110,000 to 150,000 clones, 68% of them seen once. The specimen sequenced was PBMCs. Receptors originate from a man in his 60s in good health and CMV-seronegative. CDR3s include the opening cysteine and the closing phenylalanine or tryptophan. A D gene is named only where the DNA matches it firmly. Clone size is given for some rows only: seen once, a few or many times, or a class if the clone is expanded.

D gene: NA; J gene: TRBJ2-3; V gene: TRBV28; clone size: NA; CDR3 protein: CASSLWPADTQYF; CDR3 DNA: TGTGCCAGCAGTTTATGGCCAGCAGATACGCAGTATTTT
D gene: NA; J gene: TRBJ1-1; V gene: TRBV2; clone size: NA; CDR3 protein: CASSGGQLNTEAFF; CDR3 DNA: TGTGCCAGCAGTGGCGGACAGCTGAACACTGAAGCTTTCTTT
D gene: TRBD1; J gene: TRBJ2-5; V gene: TRBV6-6; clone size: NA; CDR3 protein: CASSYGQGVETQYF; CDR3 DNA: TGTGCCAGCAGTTACGGACAGGGGGTCGAGACCCAGTACTTC
D gene: TRBD1; J gene: TRBJ2-7; V gene: TRBV29-1; clone size: NA; CDR3 protein: CSVWRTGTGTYEQYF; CDR3 DNA: TGCAGCGTTTGGCGAACCGGGACAGGGACCTACGAGCAGTACTTC
D gene: TRBD1; J gene: TRBJ1-4; V gene: TRBV5-1; clone size: NA; CDR3 protein: CASSTQGAGDEKLFF; CDR3 DNA: TGCGCCAGCAGCACACAGGGGGCGGGAGATGAAAAACTGTTTTTT
D gene: TRBD1; J gene: TRBJ1-2; V gene: TRBV6-5; clone size: NA; CDR3 protein: CASSSGQGYGYTF; CDR3 DNA: TGTGCCAGCAGTTCCGGACAGGGCTATGGCTACACCTTC
D gene: TRBD1; J gene: TRBJ1-1; V gene: TRBV4-2; clone size: NA; CDR3 protein: CASSQGKGAHNTEAFF; CDR3 DNA: TGTGCCAGCAGCCAAGGTAAGGGGGCCCACAACACTGAAGCTTTCTTT
D gene: NA; J gene: TRBJ1-4; V gene: TRBV28; clone size: NA; CDR3 protein: CASSPGQLEEKLFF; CDR3 DNA: TGTGCCAGCAGCCCCGGACAGTTGGAAGAAAAACTGTTTTTT
D gene: NA; J gene: TRBJ1-4; V gene: TRBV7-9; clone size: NA; CDR3 protein: CASSQGGDEKLFF; CDR3 DNA: TGTGCCAGCAGCCAGGGTGGAGATGAAAAACTGTTTTTT
D gene: TRBD2; J gene: TRBJ2-3; V gene: TRBV7-2; clone size: NA; CDR3 protein: CASSLIGASGLSTDTQYF; CDR3 DNA: TGTGCCAGCAGCTTAATCGGGGCTAGCGGGCTCTCCACAGATACGCAGTATTTT
D gene: NA; J gene: TRBJ2-7; V gene: TRBV14; clone size: NA; CDR3 protein: CASSRGTNDYEQYF; CDR3 DNA: TGTGCCAGCAGCCGTGGGACAAACGATTACGAGCAGTACTTC
D gene: TRBD2; J gene: TRBJ2-7; V gene: TRBV9; clone size: once; CDR3 protein: CASSPRGGTYEQYF; CDR3 DNA: TGTGCCAGCAGCCCTCGGGGGGGGACCTACGAGCAGTACTTC